Many counts were recorded for the clone carrying this TCR beta chain. Its antigen is currently unknown. The data derive from a study of T cell repertoires in cytomegalovirus infection. On the study more broadly: Both a matching HLA type and CMV infection were indicated by public TCR beta signatures.

MiXCR, run by TCRdb on the reads, gives a single entry per CDR3 protein. The data contain under 250,000 distinct CDR3 sequences, about 5.9% of them singletons. Study-level findings and limits: Cumulated frequencies of public TCR beta families served to identify carriers of CMV plus the relevant HLA. What dominated the ex vivo response were HLA-C-restricted CMV-specific TCR beta clonotypes.

This CDR3 contains 16 residues. V shed 0 bases and J 0 bases; nucleotides not matched to a gene: 3. Germline assignment: CDR1 LGHNA and CDR2 YSLEER. This clonotype was obtained from a human donor in good health (CMV status not recorded). Some clones in this sample may be carry-over from other donors' samples. Input material: PBMCs. The chain combines TRBV4-3 with TRBJ1-1, with 8 bases identical to TRBD1. The CDR3 DNA follows: TGCGCCAGCAGCCAAGACCAGGGGGCCCTGAACACTGAAGCTTTCTTT. It is translated as CASSQDQGALNTEAFF.